Following are 17 T cell receptor beta chains from one sample sequenced in a study of memory CD4+ T cells and cytomegalovirus serostatus. The sort gate was single viable CD3+CD4+CD8-CD45RO+ cells for memory CD4+ T cells. Clones were sequenced by immunoSEQ multiplex PCR, and TCRdb holds only the in-frame ones, with some missing. The data contain over 65,000 clones, 60% to 80% of them seen just once; the ten biggest clones take up approximately 2.4%. The sample consisted of memory CD4+ T cells from blood. Receptors were obtained from an adult in good health and CMV-seropositive.

This chain joins TRBV19 and TRBJ2-7; TRBD1 matches 8 bases. With V trimmed by 7 bases and J by 2 bases, 7 bases remained unmatched. The CDR3 loop spans 14 amino acids. From germline, CDR1 is LNHDA and CDR2 SQIVND (reference sequence). The CDR3 loop reads CASKWGTGPYEQYF. Here the CDR3 DNA reads TGTGCCAGTAAATGGGGGACAGGTCCCTACGAGCAGTACTTC.

The J gene is TRBJ1-1, the V gene TRBV10-2, with unresolved D. V lost 0 bases to trimming and J lost 0 bases, with 8 bases between them. This CDR3 has 15 amino acids. The germline V gene encodes CDR1 WSHSY and CDR2 SAAADI. CDR3 sequence (DNA): TGCGCCAGCAGTGAGTCTTGGGAAGTGAACACTGAAGCTTTCTTT. Translating gives CASSESWEVNTEAFF.

The chain joins TRBV29-1 to TRBJ1-1; D is ambiguous. Per germline, CDR1 SQVTM and CDR2 ANQGSEA. Between the trimmed V and J ends, which lost 5 bases and 5 bases, there was a span of 12 bases. The CDR3 extends over 12 amino acids. The chain's CDR3 is CSVYIGGTEAFF. The CDR3 region has the DNA TGCAGCGTTTATATAGGCGGAACTGAAGCTTTCTTT. The variable domain in full, with the rest retrieved from reference TRBV29-1 and TRBJ1-1, is SAVISQKPSRDICQRGTSLTIQCQVDSQVTMMFWYRQQPGQSLTLIATANQGSEATYESGFVIDKFPISRPNLTFSTLTVSNMSPEDSSIYLCSVYIGGTEAFFGQGTRLTVV.

This chain uses TRBV6-1 with TRBJ1-2; D gene uncertain. Trimming cost V 2 bases and J 7 bases, with 5 bases left between them. The CDR3 is 11 amino acids. Germline V gene data show CDR1 as MNHNS and CDR2 as SASEGT. CDR3 amino acids: CASSEYSGYTF. CDR3 nucleotide sequence: TGTGCCAGCAGTGAATATTCTGGCTACACCTTC.

V usage is TRBV18 and J usage is TRBJ2-5; D possibly corresponds to TRBD2 (6 bases). The germline V and J ends were trimmed by 8 bases and 5 bases, with 18 bases remaining between them. CDR3 size: 14 residues. CDR1 and CDR2 (germline): KGHSH, LQKENI. The CDR3 DNA reads as TGTGCCAGCAGGGCACAAACGGGACTTGAGACCCAGTACTTC. Its protein product is CASRAQTGLETQYF.

The V and J genes are TRBV28 and TRBJ1-2, with 7 nucleotides matching TRBD1. This CDR3 is 13 amino acids long. Germline CDR1 and CDR2: MDHEN and SYDVKM. V lost 6 bases and J lost 8; bases outside the gene matches: 9. CDR3 loop: CASRPTGFGGYTF. CDR3 in DNA: TGTGCCAGCAGGCCGACAGGGTTCGGCGGCTACACCTTC.

The V gene is TRBV27, the J gene TRBJ1-1; a possible D gene is TRBD1 (6 bases). Germline CDR1 MNHEY, CDR2 SMNVEV (reference sequence). This CDR3 is built from 16 residues. The ends were cut back, 8 bases at V and 1 base at J, with 20 bases in the middle. CDR3 in amino acids: CASRTFLRGKNTEAFF. In DNA form, the CDR3 reads TGTGCCAGCCGAACGTTTCTTAGGGGGAAGAACACTGAAGCTTTCTTT.

Comment on this clone: The same CDR3 arises from other DNA sequences in this sample as well. This chain links TRBV5-1 with TRBJ2-6, with D possibly being TRBD1 (5 bases). CDR3 length: 15 amino acids. Germline V lookup: CDR1 SGHRS, CDR2 YFSETQ. V gave up 4 bases and J gave up 2 bases, with 10 bases separating them. CDR3 sequence: CASSPGQPGANVLTF. DNA of the CDR3: TGCGCCAGCAGCCCCGGACAACCTGGGGCCAACGTCCTGACTTTC. Complete variable domain (other parts from reference TRBV5-1 and TRBJ2-6): KAGVTQTPRYLIKTRGQQVTLSCSPISGHRSVSWYQQTPGQGLQFLFEYFSETQRNKGNFPGRFSGRQFSNSRSEMNVSTLELGDSALYLCASSPGQPGANVLTFGAGSRLTVL.

CDR3 DNA: TGTGCCACCGCCGATCAGGTTACGCAGTATTTT. It yields the protein CATADQVTQYF. V gene TRBV7-2 combines with J gene TRBJ2-3; D is unclear. Trimming stripped 10 bases from V and 8 bases from J, with 13 bases between. Per the germline V gene, CDR1 is SGHTA and CDR2 is FQGNSA. There are 11 residues in the CDR3.

This rearrangement joins TRBV11-2 to TRBJ2-2; the match to TRBD1 covers 7 bases. Germline V CDR1 and CDR2: SGHAT, FQNNGV. CDR3 length: 17 amino acids. V lost 0 bases, J lost 5 bases, and 9 bases stayed unmatched. The CDR3 protein is CASSLDTGVLGTGELFF. The CDR3 nucleotides are TGTGCCAGCAGCTTAGACACAGGGGTTTTGGGTACCGGGGAGCTGTTTTTT. The variable domain in full, with the rest retrieved from reference TRBV11-2 and TRBJ2-2, is EAGVAQSPRYKIIEKRQSVAFWCNPISGHATLYWYQQILGQGPKLLIQFQNNGVVDDSQLPKDRFSAERLKGVDSTLKIQPAKLEDSAVYLCASSLDTGVLGTGELFFGEGSRLTVL.

The chain couples TRBV9 to TRBJ1-1, with 9 bases identical to TRBD1. Germline loops: CDR1 SGDLS, CDR2 YYNGEE. The CDR3 extends over 15 amino acids. V trimming: 3 bases; J trimming: 4 bases; junction bases outside the gene matches: 7. The CDR3 reads CASSAPTGGGTEAFF. The CDR3 coding sequence is TGTGCCAGCAGCGCTCCGACAGGGGGAGGCACTGAAGCTTTCTTT.

This clone showed up just once. The chain carries TRBV7-9 and TRBJ1-4; the D is unclear. Per the germline V gene, CDR1 is SEHNR and CDR2 is FQNEAQ (reference sequence). V lost 5 bases, J lost 7 bases, and 8 bases lay in between. The CDR3 sequence is 12 residues long. CDR3: CASSTTPEKLFF. CDR3 bases: TGTGCCAGCAGCACAACCCCTGAAAAACTGTTTTTT.

This chain joins TRBV7-9 and TRBJ1-1, with 10 bases matching TRBD1. Trimming at V came to 9 bases and at J to 4 bases, leaving 8 bases not matched to a gene. Germline-derived CDR1 and CDR2 are SEHNR and FQNEAQ (reference sequence). The CDR3 spans 14 residues. CDR3 bases: TGTGCCAGTACCCCGGGACAGGGGAGCACTGAAGCTTTCTTT. Protein: CASTPGQGSTEAFF.

This clone has a single count. The V call is TRBV5-1, the J call TRBJ1-1; D is uncertain. Trimming pared 3 bases from V and 2 bases from J, leaving 11 bases between. The V gene's germline CDR1 is SGHRS and CDR2 YFSETQ. The CDR3 has 14 amino acids. CDR3 sequence (DNA): TGCGCCAGCAGCTGGACGACAAGTAACACTGAAGCTTTCTTT. It is translated as CASSWTTSNTEAFF.

The chain carries TRBV28 and TRBJ1-1, with 7 bases aligning to TRBD1. Trimming removed 5 bases from V and 2 bases from J; junction bases left unmatched: 8. From germline, CDR1 is MDHEN and CDR2 SYDVKM. This CDR3 region has 15 residues. CDR3 sequence reads: CASSPSGGINTEAFF. The CDR3 DNA reads as TGTGCCAGCAGTCCCTCAGGGGGGATTAACACTGAAGCTTTCTTT.

The rearrangement links TRBV16 to TRBJ1-2, with 8 bases matching TRBD1. Unmatched junction bases numbered 11, after V lost 0 bases and J lost 8 bases. The germline CDR1 and CDR2 sequences are KGHSY and FQNENV. This CDR3 spans 16 amino acids. The CDR3 nucleotides are TGTGCCAGCAGCCAATCCGGATTGCAGGGGGCTGGGGGCTACACCTTC. It specifies CASSQSGLQGAGGYTF.

The chain is built from TRBV7-2 and TRBJ2-1, with 9 bases that match TRBD2. V lost 1 base and J lost 7; bases outside the gene matches: 8. The CDR3 consists of 16 residues. The germline V gene encodes CDR1 SGHTA and CDR2 FQGNSA. This CDR3 is CASSLGGRAVRNEQFF. The CDR3 bases are TGTGCCAGCAGCTTAGGCGGGAGGGCGGTGAGGAATGAGCAGTTCTTC.